Listed here are 18 T cell receptor beta chains from one sample, sequenced in a study of T cell responses to AZD1222 COVID-19 vaccine. Profiling relied on immunoSEQ multiplex PCR, and the TCRdb table lists in-frame clones only, not all of them. The sample holds some 120,000 clones, 70% to 90% seen once. The material was peripheral blood, obtained on day 0 of AZD1222 vaccination. All receptors come from an adult in good health.

The CDR3 reads CASSRTGADNQPQHF. CDR3 DNA: TGCGCCAGCAGCAGGACAGGGGCAGACAATCAGCCCCAGCATTTT. The chain links TRBV5-1 to TRBJ1-5; 9 bases line up with TRBD1. V lost 4 bases, J lost 3 bases, and 5 bases stayed unmatched. The CDR3 length is 15 residues. CDR1 and CDR2 (germline): SGHRS, YFSETQ.

As to this clone: Distinct nucleotide sequences in the sample also encode this CDR3. V and J are TRBV20-1 and TRBJ1-1, with D tentatively TRBD1 (6 bases). This CDR3 region has 11 residues. V lost 6 bases to trimming and J lost 3 bases, with 8 bases between them. CDR1 and CDR2 from the germline V gene are DFQATT and SNEGSKA (reference sequence). The chain's CDR3 is CSARGYTEAFF. CDR3 nucleotides: TGCAGTGCAAGGGGGTACACTGAAGCTTTCTTT.

CDR3 amino acids: CSASNLDRPGGSGNTIYF. The CDR3 DNA sequence: TGCAGTGCTAGTAACTTGGACAGGCCGGGGGGCTCTGGAAACACCATATATTTT. The J gene is TRBJ1-3, the V gene TRBV20-1, with 7 positions matching TRBD1. CDR3 length: 18 residues. Per germline, CDR1 DFQATT and CDR2 SNEGSKA (reference sequence). V lost 3 bases, J lost 0 bases, and 14 bases stayed unmatched.

This clone appeared a few times. The V and J genes are TRBV15 and TRBJ2-5, with D unresolved. Germline-derived CDR1 and CDR2 are LNHNV and YYDKDF (reference sequence). The CDR3 extends over 13 amino acids. Trimming took off 1 base at V and 5 bases at J, with 8 bases between the two ends. CDR3 coding DNA: TGTGCCACCAGCAGAGCCTTACACGAGACCCAGTACTTC. It specifies CATSRALHETQYF.

The V and J genes are TRBV18 and TRBJ2-5; D call uncertain. Trimming took off 4 bases at V and 2 bases at J, with 14 bases between the two ends. The CDR3 has 15 residues. CDR1 and CDR2 from the germline V gene are KGHSH and LQKENI. CDR3 bases: TGTGCCAGCTCACGGGTCGGCAGAAAGCAAGAGACCCAGTACTTC. This translates into CASSRVGRKQETQYF.

CDR3 nucleotides: TGTGCCAGCAGCTTCCAGGGCTCCGGGACCCTCACCGGGGAGCTGTTTTTT. This gives the protein CASSFQGSGTLTGELFF. The V call is TRBV11-2, the J call TRBJ2-2; D may correspond to TRBD1 or TRBD2 (5 bases each). CDR3 size: 17 residues. Looked up from germline, CDR1 is SGHAT and CDR2 is FQNNGV. V shed 3 bases and J shed 4 bases, with 18 bases lying between them. Variable domain in full (rest from reference TRBV11-2 and TRBJ2-2): EAGVAQSPRYKIIEKRQSVAFWCNPISGHATLYWYQQILGQGPKLLIQFQNNGVVDDSQLPKDRFSAERLKGVDSTLKIQPAKLEDSAVYLCASSFQGSGTLTGELFFGEGSRLTVL.

The rearrangement joins TRBV12-5 to TRBJ1-2; D might be TRBD1 (5 bases). Deletions cut 5 bases from V and 8 bases from J, with 24 bases between. The length of the CDR3 is 16 residues. The germline V gene has CDR1 LGHNT and CDR2 FRNRAP. The CDR3 nucleotides read TGTGCTAGTGGTACTACAGAATGGTATGAATCAGGGGGCTACACCTTC. Encoded protein: CASGTTEWYESGGYTF.

The rearrangement uses TRBV19 and TRBJ1-5; D is uncertain. With 3 bases removed from V and 0 bases from J, the gap between germline ends came to 9 bases. Germline CDR1 LNHDA, CDR2 SQIVND (reference sequence). CDR3 length: 15 amino acids. In DNA form, the CDR3 reads TGTGCCAGTAGTATCGGGGTTTATAGCAATCAGCCCCAGCATTTT. It is translated as CASSIGVYSNQPQHF.

The V gene is TRBV9, the J gene TRBJ1-1; 7 bases line up with TRBD1. Germline CDR1 and CDR2: SGDLS and YYNGEE. This CDR3 spans 15 amino acids. V dropped 3 bases and J dropped 5; count of bases not matched to a gene: 10. As DNA, the CDR3 is TGTGCCAGCAGCGGTTACAGGGGATCAGGGACTGAAGCTTTCTTT. It is translated as CASSGYRGSGTEAFF.

This chain links TRBV4-2 with TRBJ1-4; 10 nucleotides match TRBD1. The V and J ends lost 2 bases and 8 bases, in that order; junction bases with no gene match: 8. The CDR3 is 16 amino acids. From germline, CDR1 is LGHNA and CDR2 YNFKEQ. Here the CDR3 DNA reads TGTGCCAGCAGCCAACATACCGGGACAGGGGACGAAAAACTGTTTTTT. This translates into CASSQHTGTGDEKLFF.

The rearrangement links TRBV3-1 (or the pseudogene TRBV3-2) to TRBJ1-2; D might be TRBD1 (6 bases). CDR3 length: 13 amino acids. Germline V gives CDR1 LGHDT, CDR2 YNNKEL (reference sequence). Trimming took off 6 bases at V and 7 bases at J, with 15 bases between the two ends. Written as DNA, the CDR3 is TGTGCCAGCAGTCGGACAGCGGTGGGTGGCTACACCTTC. Its translation: CASSRTAVGGYTF.

The V and J genes are TRBV28 and TRBJ1-2; D gene unclear. The CDR3 contains 14 residues. Germline-derived CDR1 and CDR2 are MDHEN and SYDVKM. V lost 1 base and J 2 bases, leaving 8 bases between the germline ends. The CDR3 is CASSLYGNNYGYTF. CDR3 bases: TGTGCCAGCAGTTTATACGGAAACAACTATGGCTACACCTTC.

The CDR3: CASSPGPGAVDEQYF. The CDR3 DNA reads as TGTGCCAGCAGCCCCGGACCGGGGGCCGTTGACGAGCAGTACTTC. This chain joins TRBV5-4 and TRBJ2-7; D tentatively fits TRBD1 or TRBD2 (6 bases each). The CDR3 contains 15 residues. Trimming removed 4 bases from V and 5 bases from J, with 19 bases in between. CDR1 SGHNT and CDR2 YYREEE come from the germline V gene (reference sequence).

This chain connects TRBV18 to TRBJ1-2; no definite D call. The CDR3 consists of 13 residues. The germline V gene encodes CDR1 KGHSH and CDR2 LQKENI. Trimming left V 5 bases short and J 3 bases short, with 10 bases between. For the CDR3, the DNA is TGTGCCAGCTCAAGCGACACGGACTATGGCTACACCTTC. It encodes CASSSDTDYGYTF.

The rearrangement joins TRBV6-5 to TRBJ2-7; tentatively, D is TRBD1 (5 bases). V lost 2 bases to trimming and J lost 6 bases, with 11 bases between them. Looked up from germline, CDR1 is MNHEY and CDR2 is SVGAGI. The CDR3 is 13 amino acids. CDR3 DNA sequence: TGTGCCAGCAGTTACCCAGGGCGAGGCGAGCAGTACTTC. It codes for CASSYPGRGEQYF.

The V call is TRBV19, the J call TRBJ2-7, with D possibly called TRBD1 or TRBD2 (5 bases each). V lost 1 base and J lost 6, with 13 bases in between. The CDR3 is made up of 14 amino acids. Germline V gives CDR1 LNHDA, CDR2 SQIVND (reference sequence). CDR3 nucleotide sequence: TGTGCCAGTAGTATAGGAGCCAGGGAGCGCGAGCAGTACTTC. Amino acid sequence: CASSIGAREREQYF.

This clone has more than one count but fewer than ten. CDR3 nucleotides: TGTGCCACCAGTGATTCAGGGACAGAGCGCTATGGCTACACCTTC. It encodes CATSDSGTERYGYTF. The gene calls are TRBV24-1 and TRBJ1-2, with 7 bases identical to TRBD1. There are 15 residues in the CDR3. Germline loops: CDR1 KGHDR, CDR2 SFDVKD. Germline trimming cut 2 bases from V and 4 bases from J; bases unmatched to any gene: 6.

This chain joins TRBV9 and TRBJ1-5, with D unresolved. Trimming stripped 4 bases from V and 0 bases from J, with 11 bases between. Germline CDR1 reads SGDLS; CDR2 reads YYNGEE. The CDR3 has 15 residues. CDR3 DNA: TGTGCCAGCAGCCCGCTAGGGATTAGCAATCAGCCCCAGCATTTT. It codes for CASSPLGISNQPQHF.